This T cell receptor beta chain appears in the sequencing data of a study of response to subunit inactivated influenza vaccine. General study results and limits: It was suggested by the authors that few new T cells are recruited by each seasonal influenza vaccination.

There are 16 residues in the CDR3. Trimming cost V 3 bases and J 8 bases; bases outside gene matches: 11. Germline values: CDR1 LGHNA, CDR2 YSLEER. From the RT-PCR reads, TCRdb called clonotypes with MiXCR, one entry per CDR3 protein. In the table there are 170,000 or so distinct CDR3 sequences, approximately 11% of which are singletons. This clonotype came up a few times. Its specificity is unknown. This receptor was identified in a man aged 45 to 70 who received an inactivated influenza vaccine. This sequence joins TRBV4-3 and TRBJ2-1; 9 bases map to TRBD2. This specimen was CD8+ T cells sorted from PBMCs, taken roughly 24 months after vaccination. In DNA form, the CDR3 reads TGCGCCAGCAGCCAGTATGGGGCGGGAGGGTGGTATGAGCAGTTCTTC. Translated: CASSQYGAGGWYEQFF.